The following is a T cell receptor beta chain sequence with its context. The data were taken from a study of blood T cells in healthy people across ages. Primers used in a second PCR of roughly 6 to 12 cycles were a sample-barcoded 5' primer and a J-beta primer mix. Researchers report that each sample yielded at least 3 million CDR3-containing paired-end reads. TCRdb re-called the 5' RACE reads through MiXCR, storing one row per CDR3 protein. The sample has roughly 860,000 distinct CDR3 sequences, 62% seen once; the top ten hold roughly a quarter. Trimming pared 0 bases from V and 5 bases from J, leaving 10 bases between. The germline gives CDR1 MNHEY, CDR2 SVGAGI. The CDR3 spans 14 residues. RNA extraction gave at least 5.5 micrograms of total RNA per sample.

The sequencing sample was made of blood. The origin of this receptor is a man aged 25 to 40 in good health. This chain connects TRBV6-5 to TRBJ1-2; no clear D. CDR3 protein: CASSYSVPGYGYTF. CDR3 nucleotides: TGTGCCAGCAGTTACTCGGTTCCGGGGTATGGCTACACCTTC.